One and the same sample provided the 13 T cell receptor beta chains below, sequenced in a study of blood T cells in healthy people across ages. A sample-barcoded 5' primer and a J-beta primer mix were used in a second PCR of roughly 6 to 11 cycles. Each CDR3 protein is one row after TCRdb ran MiXCR on the 5' RACE reads. The data show a few hundred thousand distinct CDR3 sequences, about 29% seen once. These data also featured in a second study, about T cells of mothers and their children.

Sequencing used blood. The source is a boy between 2 and 10 years old in good health.

A remark on this clonotype: A junction boundary mismatches the germline segment, possibly from a read error. The CDR3: CATSRDRAPYGYAF. The CDR3 nucleotides read TGTGCCACCAGCAGGGACAGGGCCCCCTATGGCTACGCCTTC. The chain has TRBV15 and TRBJ1-2, with 8 nucleotides matching TRBD1. Germline lookup yields CDR1 LNHNV and CDR2 YYDKDF (reference sequence). The CDR3 length is 14 residues.

The chain couples TRBV2 to TRBJ2-2; 7 bases fit TRBD2. The CDR3 consists of 16 residues. Germline V gene data show CDR1 as SNHLY and CDR2 as FYNNEI. The ends lost 3 bases at V and 7 bases at J; junction bases unmatched: 11. The CDR3 DNA reads as TGTGCCAGCAGTGATACCGGCTGGGGGGGGATCGGGGAGCTGTTTTTT. It yields the protein CASSDTGWGGIGELFF.

The V gene is TRBV10-3, the J gene TRBJ1-2; possibly TRBD1 for D (5 bases). Trimming removed 0 bases at V and 3 bases at J, with 8 bases between. The germline CDR1 and CDR2 sequences are ENHRY and SYGVKD. The CDR3 consists of 14 residues. The CDR3 loop is CAISESSRDYGYTF. CDR3 sequence (DNA): TGTGCCATCAGTGAGTCGAGCAGGGACTATGGCTACACCTTC.

This clonotype was counted a single time. V gene TRBV12-5 combines with J gene TRBJ2-2, with D perhaps TRBD1 (6 bases). Germline assignment: CDR1 LGHNT and CDR2 FRNRAP. CDR3 length: 18 amino acids. Between the trimmed V and J ends, which lost 1 base and 2 bases, there was a span of 17 bases. Written as DNA, the CDR3 is TGTGCTAGTGGTTTGGCTTCCGTCGGACAGCTCAACACCGGGGAGCTGTTTTTT. Protein: CASGLASVGQLNTGELFF. Supplemented by reference TRBV12-5 and TRBJ2-2, the full variable domain reads DARVTQTPRHKVTEMGQEVTMRCQPILGHNTVFWYRQTMMQGLELLAYFRNRAPLDDSGMPKDRFSAEMPDATLATLKIQPSEPRDSAVYFCASGLASVGQLNTGELFFGEGSRLTVL.

This clonotype was picked up a small number of times. The chain is built from TRBV25-1 and TRBJ2-1; 8 bases align to TRBD1. The CDR3 runs 15 residues. V dropped 5 bases and J dropped 8; count of bases not matched to a gene: 11. Germline V gene data show CDR1 as MGHDK and CDR2 as SYGVNS. The CDR3 protein is CASSNPRTGWDEQFF. DNA of the CDR3: TGTGCCAGCAGTAACCCAAGGACAGGGTGGGATGAGCAGTTCTTC.

About this clonotype itself: Germline is not matched at one junction end, which may reflect a read error. This chain uses TRBV4-3 with TRBJ2-4; 8 positions agree with TRBD2. Per germline, CDR1 LGHNA and CDR2 YSLEER. This CDR3 contains 14 residues. Here the CDR3 reads CASSQDGSGTSYEF. The DNA of the CDR3 is TGCGCCAGCAGCCAAGATGGTAGTGGGACTAGTTATGAGTTC.

This clonotype was seen a few times. The chain has TRBV4-1 and TRBJ1-3; possibly TRBD1 for D (6 bases). Germline V lookup: CDR1 MGHRA, CDR2 YSYEKL. This CDR3 comprises 15 residues. DNA for the CDR3: TGCGCTAGCGGTGGGACATCTCTCTCTGGAAACACCATATATTTT. This gives the protein CASGGTSLSGNTIYF.

This chain connects TRBV9 to TRBJ1-2; D unresolved. CDR1 SGDLS and CDR2 YYNGEE come from the germline V gene. V dropped 6 bases and J dropped 5 bases, with 11 bases sitting between them. CDR3 length: 12 amino acids. This CDR3 is CASTSGSYGYTF. The CDR3 DNA follows: TGTGCCAGCACCTCAGGCAGTTATGGCTACACCTTC. Together with reference TRBV9 and TRBJ1-2, the CDR3 gives the full variable domain: DSGVTQTPKHLITATGQRVTLRCSPRSGDLSVYWYQQSLDQGLQFLIQYYNGEERAKGNILERFSAQQFPDLHSELNLSSLELGDSALYFCASTSGSYGYTFGSGTRLTVV.

The chain carries TRBV5-5 and TRBJ1-1, with D possibly matching TRBD1 (5 bases). V was pared by 4 bases and J by 6 bases, with 10 bases between. This CDR3 region has 12 residues. Germline CDR1 SGHKS, CDR2 YYEKEE (reference sequence). CDR3 loop: CASSADSAEAFF. In DNA form, the CDR3 reads TGTGCCAGCAGCGCAGACAGCGCTGAAGCTTTCTTT.

This clonotype was counted at least ten times. The chain uses TRBV29-1 and TRBJ2-7, with a weak D call TRBD1 (6 bases). The V end lost 6 bases, the J end lost 0 bases, and 15 bases lay between the germline ends. Germline values: CDR1 SQVTM, CDR2 ANQGSEA. The CDR3 totals 14 residues. This CDR3 reads CSVLGHPSSYEQYF. The CDR3 DNA is TGCAGCGTACTGGGACACCCCAGCTCCTACGAGCAGTACTTC.

The chain links TRBV3-1 to TRBJ2-2, with TRBD2 identical over 13 bases. Looked up from germline, CDR1 is LGHDT and CDR2 is YNNKEL (reference sequence). This CDR3 spans 17 amino acids. Losses at the gene ends were 0 bases for V and 6 bases for J; bases not matched to a gene: 4. The CDR3 DNA is TGTGCCAGCAGCCAAGAGGGGACTAGCGGGATCGCCGGGGAGCTGTTTTTT. Protein: CASSQEGTSGIAGELFF.

This clonotype was seen a handful of times. This sequence joins TRBV29-1 and TRBJ2-3; tentative D call: TRBD1 (5 bases). Germline values: CDR1 SQVTM, CDR2 ANQGSEA. This CDR3 is 13 amino acids long. CDR3 sequence: CTVRETSTDTQYF. In nucleotides, the CDR3 is TGCACCGTCAGGGAAACTAGCACAGATACGCAGTATTTT.

This clonotype was seen a handful of times. The V gene is TRBV5-1, the J gene TRBJ2-7, with D unresolved. V lost 0 bases and J 4 bases, leaving 8 bases between the germline ends. The CDR3 covers 13 residues. CDR1 SGHRS and CDR2 YFSETQ come from the germline V gene. The CDR3 loop reads CASSLGILYEQYF. CDR3 DNA: TGCGCCAGCAGCTTGGGTATCCTTTACGAGCAGTACTTC.